These T cell receptor beta chains were read from a single sample in a study of T-cell reconstitution after alpha-beta-depleted transplantation in children. TCRdb re-analysed the PCR reads in MiXCR, keeping a single row per CDR3 protein. The table includes around 400,000 distinct CDR3 sequences, roughly a tenth detected once. This sample comprised PBMCs from the stem cell graft donor, obtained from the stem cell graft. Receptors originate from a human donor who donated a stem cell graft to a child with acute myeloid leukemia. Both conserved end residues are part of each CDR3. The order of the fields is clone size, D gene, J gene, V gene, CDR3 DNA, CDR3 protein. D genes are given only for firm matches. The size entry is marked missing in some rows and otherwise reads once, few, many or a size class.

>NA|TRBD2|TRBJ2-1|TRBV24-1
TGTGCCACCAGTGATGGGACTAGCCGGGGTGAGCAGTTCTTC
CATSDGTSRGEQFF
>few|NA|TRBJ2-1|TRBV10-3
TGTGCCATCAGCCCCCAAGAGCAGGGGCACAATGAGCAGTTCTTC
CAISPQEQGHNEQFF
>many|TRBD2|TRBJ2-7|TRBV20-1
TGCAGTGCTAGCGTAGCGGGAGTTCAGCTCGAGCAGTACTTC
CSASVAGVQLEQYF
>NA|TRBD2|TRBJ2-5|TRBV5-1
TGCGCCAGCAGCTTGTTACAGCGGGGGCCCGCGGAGACCCAGTACTTC
CASSLLQRGPAETQYF
>few|NA|TRBJ2-1|TRBV11-2
TGTGCCAGCAGCTTATTTAGGACAACCTACAATGAGCAGTTCTTC
CASSLFRTTYNEQFF
>NA|TRBD1|TRBJ2-1|TRBV7-9
TGTGCCAGCAGCGGGCCTAGGACAGGGGGCAGGGAGCAGTTCTTC
CASSGPRTGGREQFF
>few|NA|TRBJ1-1|TRBV3-1
TGTGCCAGCAGCCATGTACACGGCCCCAAGGGGACTGAAGCTTTCTTT
CASSHVHGPKGTEAFF
>few|NA|TRBJ2-7|TRBV7-9
TGTGCCAGCAGCCCAGCCGTCTCCTACGAGCAGTACTTC
CASSPAVSYEQYF
>NA|TRBD1|TRBJ1-5|TRBV27
TGTGCCAGCAGTTCTGGACAGGGGCCAGGGCCCCAGCATTTT
CASSSGQGPGPQHF
>NA|NA|TRBJ2-1|TRBV14
TGTGCCAGCAGCCAAGCCAGCAGCTACAATGAGCAGTTCTTC
CASSQASSYNEQFF
>many|NA|TRBJ2-5|TRBV29-1
TGCAGCGTTGTAAGGACAAAAGAGACCCAGTACTTC
CSVVRTKETQYF
>NA|NA|TRBJ1-3|TRBV5-6
TGTGCCAGCAGCGGGGGGGCAGGGATCAGCTCTGGAAACACCATATATTTT
CASSGGAGISSGNTIYF